Each of the 15 T cell receptor beta chains below was sequenced from the same sample in a study of T-cell reconstitution after alpha-beta-depleted transplantation in children (dated by TCRdb to 2015 to 2016). Library preparation employed PCR. Sequenced using an Illumina HiSeq 2500. Molecular barcoding was employed in the preparation of TCR libraries, with unique molecular identifiers being used to normalize TCRbeta repertoire quantification. TCRdb reworked the public reads: Q25 trimming with fastp, MiXCR clone assembly, productive beta chains retained. CDR3 protein duplicates are merged, each entry listing the most common genes and DNA. The sample includes around 250,000 distinct CDR3 sequences, with 9.5% to 10% observed a single time. The leading ten clones occupy over 9.5% of the sample. The source was PBMCs from the stem cell graft donor, collected from the stem cell graft. These receptors were collected from a human donor who donated a stem cell graft to a child with SCID.

There are many counts of this clonotype. CDR3 residues: CSVRVRGATYEQYF. The CDR3 nucleotides read TGCAGCGTTCGGGTGAGAGGGGCTACCTACGAGCAGTACTTC. The chain couples TRBV29-1 to TRBJ2-7; D possibly uses TRBD1 or TRBD2 (5 bases each). In germline, CDR1 is SQVTM, CDR2 ANQGSEA. V was shortened by 5 bases and J by 2 bases, with 16 bases between the two germline ends. CDR3 length: 14 residues.

V is TRBV5-1 and J is TRBJ2-7, with D possibly matching TRBD1 (6 bases). Germline values: CDR1 SGHRS, CDR2 YFSETQ. The CDR3 contains 15 residues. Trimming removed 0 bases from V and 2 bases from J, with 12 bases in between. The CDR3: CASSLEGVRAYEQYF. CDR3 sequence (DNA): TGCGCCAGCAGCTTGGAGGGGGTGCGCGCCTACGAGCAGTACTTC.

The CDR3 region has the DNA TGCAGTGCGGAGCCGGGACAGGGGTCCTCCTACGAGCAGTACTTC. This codes for CSAEPGQGSSYEQYF. The chain uses TRBV20-1 and TRBJ2-7; 10 nucleotides agree with TRBD1. Germline lookup yields CDR1 DFQATT and CDR2 SNEGSKA (reference sequence). The CDR3 has 15 amino acids. V lost 6 bases, J lost 0 bases, and 8 bases stayed unmatched.

On this clonotype itself: The germline gene is not matched at one end of the junction; a read error may be the cause. This rearrangement joins TRBV12-3 or TRBV12-4 to TRBJ2-1; no firm D call. The CDR3 spans 12 residues. CDR3 sequence: CGSSSLRDEQFF. The CDR3 DNA is TGTGGCAGCAGTTCTCTACGCGATGAGCAGTTCTTC.

The chain carries TRBV7-3 and TRBJ2-2; 8 nucleotides match TRBD1. Unmatched junction bases numbered 5, after V lost 4 bases and J lost 1 base. The CDR3 spans 16 residues. CDR1 is SGHTA and CDR2 is FQGTGA in the germline V gene. CDR3 region: CASSSRTGRNTGELFF. The CDR3, as DNA: TGTGCCAGCAGCTCCCGGACAGGGAGGAACACCGGGGAGCTGTTTTTT.

V gene TRBV18 combines with J gene TRBJ1-1, with TRBD1 matching over 7 bases. This CDR3 region has 17 residues. CDR1 KGHSH and CDR2 LQKENI come from the germline V gene. The V segment lost 0 bases and the J segment 4 bases; nucleotides outside the gene matches: 11. This CDR3 reads CASSPPGQRVSGTEAFF. CDR3 sequence (DNA): TGTGCCAGCTCACCACCGGGACAGCGGGTTTCGGGCACTGAAGCTTTCTTT. Using reference TRBV18 and TRBJ1-1 for the parts outside the CDR3, the full variable domain is NAGVMQNPRHLVRRRGQEARLRCSPMKGHSHVYWYRQLPEEGLKFMVYLQKENIIDESGMPKERFSAEFPKEGPSILRIQQVVRGDSAAYFCASSPPGQRVSGTEAFFGQGTRLTVV.

Only a few counts were recorded for this clonotype. The chain joins TRBV5-1 to TRBJ2-3; maybe TRBD1 (5 bases). Per germline, CDR1 SGHRS and CDR2 YFSETQ. The V end was cut by 4 bases, the J end by 0 bases, with 12 bases between. The CDR3 has 15 residues. This CDR3 reads CASSISGFSTDTQYF. In DNA form, the CDR3 reads TGCGCCAGCAGCATCTCAGGGTTTAGCACAGATACGCAGTATTTT.

The chain links TRBV2 to TRBJ1-1; 8 bases line up with TRBD1. The V and J ends lost 3 bases and 4 bases, in that order; junction bases with no gene match: 4. This CDR3 is 14 amino acids long. Germline V gene lookup returns CDR1 SNHLY and CDR2 FYNNEI. The CDR3 loop is CASSEGQVITEAFF. As DNA, the CDR3 is TGTGCCAGCAGTGAGGGACAGGTCATCACTGAAGCTTTCTTT.

This clonotype has ten or more counts. The chain uses TRBV27 and TRBJ2-2, with D possibly TRBD1 on 6 matching bases. The CDR3 covers 14 residues. Trimming pared 4 bases from V and 3 bases from J, leaving 9 bases between. Germline V gene lookup returns CDR1 MNHEY and CDR2 SMNVEV (reference sequence). As DNA, the CDR3 is TGTGCCAGCAGTTCCCCAGGGGACACCGGGGAGCTGTTTTTT. Its translation is CASSSPGDTGELFF.

This clonotype was seen a few times. The J gene is TRBJ1-2, the V gene TRBV20-1; possible D gene TRBD1, 5 bases. Looked up from germline, CDR1 is DFQATT and CDR2 is SNEGSKA (reference sequence). This CDR3 has 11 amino acids. The CDR3 sequence is CSPGELYGYTF. The CDR3 bases are TGCAGCCCGGGGGAACTGTATGGCTACACCTTC.

There are a few counts of this clonotype. This rearrangement joins TRBV5-5 to TRBJ1-1, with a possible D match to TRBD1 (5 bases). The V gene's germline CDR1 is SGHKS and CDR2 YYEKEE (reference sequence). CDR3 length equals 18 residues. The V and J ends lost 1 base and 5 bases respectively, with 24 bases between them. As DNA, the CDR3 is TGTGCCAGCAGCTTGACCACAAGGGGTTGGGACGCGGTGACTGAAGCTTTCTTT. This translates into CASSLTTRGWDAVTEAFF. Supplemented by reference TRBV5-5 and TRBJ1-1, the full variable domain reads DAGVTQSPTHLIKTRGQQVTLRCSPISGHKSVSWYQQVLGQGPQFIFQYYEKEERGRGNFPDRFSARQFPNYSSELNVNALLLGDSALYLCASSLTTRGWDAVTEAFFGQGTRLTVV.

V usage is TRBV7-7 and J usage is TRBJ2-2, with unresolved D. In germline, CDR1 is SSHAT, CDR2 FNYEAQ (reference sequence). CDR3 length: 14 residues. Between the trimmed V and J ends, which lost 5 bases and 1 base, there was a span of 8 bases. CDR3 in amino acids: CASSRLENTGELFF. CDR3 DNA sequence: TGTGCCAGCAGCAGATTAGAGAACACCGGGGAGCTGTTTTTT.

V usage is TRBV6-1 and J usage is TRBJ1-1, with TRBD1 matching 7 bases. This CDR3 is 16 amino acids long. The germline V gene has CDR1 MNHNS and CDR2 SASEGT. J was trimmed by 8 bases and V by 6 bases; bases with no gene match: 18. The DNA of the CDR3 is TGTGCCAGCAGCCACCATGGGACAGTCAAAGGGGCCGAAGCTTTCTTT. Residues: CASSHHGTVKGAEAFF.

The V gene is TRBV2, the J gene TRBJ2-3; 15 positions match TRBD2. Per the germline V gene, CDR1 is SNHLY and CDR2 is FYNNEI. CDR3 length: 17 residues. V trimming: 10 bases; J trimming: 6 bases; junction bases outside the gene matches: 14. For the CDR3, the DNA is TGTGCCACGCGCTCCGGGACTAGCGGGGGGCGGGTTGATACGCAGTATTTT. Its protein product is CATRSGTSGGRVDTQYF.

This clonotype was detected many times. The chain joins TRBV7-6 to TRBJ2-7; 12 bases are a match to TRBD2. This CDR3 has 16 residues. Germline assignment: CDR1 SGHVS and CDR2 FNYEAQ. V lost 6 bases and J lost 0; bases outside the gene matches: 6. CDR3 in amino acids: CASSFGLAGSSYEQYF. CDR3 bases: TGTGCCAGCAGTTTCGGACTAGCGGGGAGCTCCTACGAGCAGTACTTC.